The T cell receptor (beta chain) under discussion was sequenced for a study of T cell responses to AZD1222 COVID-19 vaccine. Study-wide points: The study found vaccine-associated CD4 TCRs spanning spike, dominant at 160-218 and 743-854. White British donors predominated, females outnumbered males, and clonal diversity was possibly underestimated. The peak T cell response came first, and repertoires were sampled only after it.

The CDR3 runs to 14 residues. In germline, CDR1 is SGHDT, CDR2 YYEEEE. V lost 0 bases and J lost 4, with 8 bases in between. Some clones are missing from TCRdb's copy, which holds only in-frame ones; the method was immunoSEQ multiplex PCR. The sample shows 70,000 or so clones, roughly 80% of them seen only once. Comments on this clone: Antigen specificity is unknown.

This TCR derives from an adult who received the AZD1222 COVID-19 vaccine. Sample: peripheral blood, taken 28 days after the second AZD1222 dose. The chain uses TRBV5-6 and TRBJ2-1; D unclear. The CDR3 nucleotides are TGTGCCAGCAGCTTGGCCTCCTCTTACAATGAGCAGTTCTTC. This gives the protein CASSLASSYNEQFF.